This T cell receptor beta chain was found in a study of cytomegalovirus exposure and HLA in healthy donors. Regarding the study as a whole: Other equally common chains were less clonally expanded than HLA-associated TCR beta chains, a later analysis showed. In a later analysis, CMV-associated beta chains were mostly HLA-associated, it appeared.

PCR used 60 Vbeta primers and 13 Jbeta primers. In the original processing: As a later analysis found, there were 82 million or so unique TCR beta chains, of which some 10 million were shared. The table came from immunoSEQ multiplex PCR; TCRdb's copy has only in-frame clones and leaves some out. The DNA was the basis for D and trimming; V, J and clone size are from that table. This sample has about 78,000 clones, with less than 85% found just once. A remark on this clone: The antigen is unknown.

The CDR3 has 15 amino acids. Looked up from germline, CDR1 is LGHNT and CDR2 is FRNRAP. The V gene end was trimmed by 2 bases and the J gene end by 5 bases; junction bases not matched to a gene: 5. The TCR originated in a male donor in good health and CMV-seronegative. The sequencing sample was made of PBMCs. The chain recombines TRBV12-5 with TRBJ1-1; 10 bases fit TRBD1. The CDR3 region has the DNA TGTGCTAGTGGTTTGCCGCGACAGGGGGCGACTGAAGCTTTCTTT. It yields the protein CASGLPRQGATEAFF.